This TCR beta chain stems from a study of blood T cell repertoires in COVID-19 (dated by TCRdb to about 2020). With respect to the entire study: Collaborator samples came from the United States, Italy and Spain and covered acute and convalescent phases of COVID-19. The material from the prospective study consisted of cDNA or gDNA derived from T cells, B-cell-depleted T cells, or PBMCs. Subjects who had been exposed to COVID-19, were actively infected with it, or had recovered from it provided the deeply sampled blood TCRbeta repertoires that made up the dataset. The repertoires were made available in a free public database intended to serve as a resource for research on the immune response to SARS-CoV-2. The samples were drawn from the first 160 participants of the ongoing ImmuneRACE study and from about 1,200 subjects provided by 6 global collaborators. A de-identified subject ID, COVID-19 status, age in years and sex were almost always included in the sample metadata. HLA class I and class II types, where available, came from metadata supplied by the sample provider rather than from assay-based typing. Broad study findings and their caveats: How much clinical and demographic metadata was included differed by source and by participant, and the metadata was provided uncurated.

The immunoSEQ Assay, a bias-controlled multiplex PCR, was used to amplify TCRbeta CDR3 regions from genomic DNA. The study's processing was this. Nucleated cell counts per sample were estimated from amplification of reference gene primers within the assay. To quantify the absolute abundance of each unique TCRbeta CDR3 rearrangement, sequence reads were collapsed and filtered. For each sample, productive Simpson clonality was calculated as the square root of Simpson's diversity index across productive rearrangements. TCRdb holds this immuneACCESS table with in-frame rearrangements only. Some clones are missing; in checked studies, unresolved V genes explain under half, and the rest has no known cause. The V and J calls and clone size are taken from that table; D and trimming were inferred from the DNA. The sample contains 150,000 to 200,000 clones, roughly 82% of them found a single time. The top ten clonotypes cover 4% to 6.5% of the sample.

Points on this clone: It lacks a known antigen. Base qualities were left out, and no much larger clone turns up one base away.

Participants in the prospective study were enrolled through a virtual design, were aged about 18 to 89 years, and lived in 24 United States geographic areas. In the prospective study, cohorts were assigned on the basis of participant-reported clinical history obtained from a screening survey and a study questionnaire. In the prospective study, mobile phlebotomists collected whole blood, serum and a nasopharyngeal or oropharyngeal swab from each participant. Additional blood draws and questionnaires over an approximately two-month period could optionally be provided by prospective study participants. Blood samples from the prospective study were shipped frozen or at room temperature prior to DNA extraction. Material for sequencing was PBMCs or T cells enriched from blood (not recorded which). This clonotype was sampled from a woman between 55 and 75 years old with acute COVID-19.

The CDR3 has the sequence CASSIRGGTLSGANVLTF. The nucleotide sequence is TGTGCCAGTAGTATACGGGGAGGTACGCTATCTGGGGCCAACGTCCTGACTTTC. This receptor chain uses TRBV19 and TRBJ2-6; TRBD2 is a possible D gene, resting on 6 matching bases. V sheds 2 bases and J sheds 1 base, leaving 15 bases between their ends. The CDR3 runs 18 amino acids, cysteine and phenylalanine included. Of the read, only the CDR3 DNA is kept; its 54 bases are in frame from base 1. According to the germline V gene (reference sequence), CDR1 reads LNHDA and CDR2 reads SQIVND.